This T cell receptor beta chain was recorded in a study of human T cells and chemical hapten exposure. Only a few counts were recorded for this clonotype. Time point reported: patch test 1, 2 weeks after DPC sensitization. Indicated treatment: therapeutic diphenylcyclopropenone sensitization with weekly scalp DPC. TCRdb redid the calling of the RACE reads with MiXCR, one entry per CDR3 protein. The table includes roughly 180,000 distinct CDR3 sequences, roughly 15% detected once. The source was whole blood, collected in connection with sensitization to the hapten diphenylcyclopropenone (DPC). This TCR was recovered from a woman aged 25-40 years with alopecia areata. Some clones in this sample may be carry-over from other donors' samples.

CDR3 nucleotides: TGTGCCAGCAGTTTTCAGACGTATGGGGATACGCAGTATTTT. It encodes CASSFQTYGDTQYF. V usage is TRBV12-3 or TRBV12-4 and J usage is TRBJ2-3; D call uncertain. Trimming removed 3 bases at V and 6 bases at J, with 13 bases between. This CDR3 region has 14 residues.